These 31 T cell receptor beta chains were sequenced from one sample in a study of cytomegalovirus exposure and HLA in healthy donors. With 60 Vbeta and 13 Jbeta primers, the PCR was carried out. The method was immunoSEQ multiplex PCR; TCRdb's version includes in-frame clones alone and lacks a portion of them. The repertoire holds around 120,000 clones, with 60% to 85% as singletons. Sample: PBMCs. All receptors derive from a man over 45 in good health and CMV-seropositive.

The V gene is TRBV25-1, the J gene TRBJ2-2; no clear D. Trimming cost V 2 bases and J 4 bases, with 11 bases left between them. Germline CDR1 and CDR2: MGHDK and SYGVNS. The CDR3 spans 15 residues. This CDR3 reads CASSEGQVSTGELFF. The CDR3 DNA reads as TGTGCCAGCAGTGAAGGCCAGGTCTCCACCGGGGAGCTGTTTTTT.

This clone was seen a handful of times. The chain joins TRBV6-5 to TRBJ2-7; TRBD2 aligns across 9 bases. The CDR3 consists of 13 residues. The V gene end was trimmed by 6 bases and the J gene end by 3 bases; junction bases not matched to a gene: 3. In germline, CDR1 is MNHEY, CDR2 SVGAGI. The CDR3 sequence is CASRMTSGYEQYF. The CDR3, as DNA: TGTGCCAGCAGAATGACTAGCGGCTACGAGCAGTACTTC.

Here the CDR3 reads CASIYWGTLAKNIQYF. The CDR3 DNA is TGTGCCAGCATCTATTGGGGCACTCTAGCCAAAAACATTCAGTACTTC. This sequence joins TRBV5-6 and TRBJ2-4, with D tentatively TRBD1 (5 bases). This CDR3 is 16 amino acids long. Germline V lookup: CDR1 SGHDT, CDR2 YYEEEE. V gave up 6 bases and J gave up 0 bases, with 16 bases separating them.

The chain links TRBV6-1 to TRBJ1-4; 9 positions agree with TRBD1. CDR3 length: 15 residues. J was trimmed by 8 bases and V by 5 bases; bases with no gene match: 9. Germline values: CDR1 MNHNS, CDR2 SASEGT. The CDR3, as DNA: TGTGCCAGCAGTTTTCGGACAGGGGTCGTGGAAAAACTGTTTTTT. The encoded protein is CASSFRTGVVEKLFF.

V usage is TRBV6-5 and J usage is TRBJ1-1; 9 nucleotides match TRBD1. The CDR3 runs 15 residues. Germline values: CDR1 MNHEY, CDR2 SVGAGI. J lost 6 bases, V lost 2 bases, and 7 bases had no gene match. The CDR3 here is CASSYGGTGRSEAFF. As DNA, the CDR3 is TGTGCCAGCAGTTACGGGGGGACAGGGCGTTCTGAAGCTTTCTTT.

The V call is TRBV23-1, the J call TRBJ2-1; tentative D call: TRBD1 (6 bases). TRBV23-1 counts as an open reading frame of uncertain function. There are 17 residues in the CDR3. The ends were cut back, 4 bases at V and 0 bases at J, with 16 bases in the middle. The CDR3 bases are TGCGCCAGCAGTCCCTACTCCACAGGGTCCTCCTACAATGAGCAGTTCTTC. Translation gives CASSPYSTGSSYNEQFF.

The chain combines TRBV7-3 with TRBJ2-5, with 12 bases matching TRBD2. This CDR3 comprises 16 residues. The J segment lost 3 bases and the V segment lost 6 bases, leaving 8 bases of the junction unmatched. Germline CDR1 SGHTA, CDR2 FQGTGA. CDR3 amino acids: CASRLTSGGPKETQYF. The CDR3 nucleotides read TGTGCCAGCAGGTTGACTAGCGGGGGCCCCAAAGAGACCCAGTACTTC.

V usage is TRBV6-1 and J usage is TRBJ2-7, with 7 bases lining up with TRBD1. The CDR3 spans 14 residues. Germline assignment: CDR1 MNHNS and CDR2 SASEGT. The J segment lost 2 bases and the V segment lost 5 bases, leaving 6 bases of the junction unmatched. DNA of the CDR3: TGTGCCAGCAGTTCGGGACAGTACGCCTACGAGCAGTACTTC. This translates into CASSSGQYAYEQYF.

This sequence joins TRBV15 and TRBJ2-1, with 7 bases aligning to TRBD2. The CDR3 length is 16 residues. Germline V CDR1 and CDR2: LNHNV, YYDKDF (reference sequence). The junction had 12 bases not matched to a gene; V was cut back by 4 bases and J by 6 bases. CDR3: CATSTPLASRGNEQFF. The CDR3 DNA is TGTGCCACCAGCACACCACTAGCGTCAAGAGGCAATGAGCAGTTCTTC.

This clone was seen a handful of times. This chain links TRBV6-5 with TRBJ1-3; tentatively, D is TRBD1 (5 bases). The germline V gene encodes CDR1 MNHEY and CDR2 SVGAGI. The CDR3 is made up of 14 amino acids. V was cut by 6 bases and J by 9 bases, with 18 bases left in between. The CDR3 DNA follows: TGTGCCAGCAGCCCCGGGACGCTCGGGGGCACCATATATTTT. Its translation: CASSPGTLGGTIYF.

The chain joins TRBV23-1 to TRBJ1-3; possible D gene TRBD1, 5 bases. TRBV23-1 qualifies as an ORF whose function is uncertain. V shed 3 bases and J shed 0 bases, with 9 bases lying between them. This CDR3 is built from 15 residues. CDR3 nucleotides: TGCGCCAGCAGTCACCAGGACATCTCTGGAAACACCATATATTTT. It is translated as CASSHQDISGNTIYF.

The rearrangement uses TRBV2 and TRBJ1-3; a weak D match, TRBD1 (5 bases). The V and J ends lost 1 base and 2 bases respectively, with 9 bases between them. Germline V lookup: CDR1 SNHLY, CDR2 FYNNEI. The CDR3 has 15 amino acids. The CDR3: CASSEVRVTGNTIYF. Written as DNA, the CDR3 is TGTGCCAGCAGTGAAGTCAGGGTGACTGGAAACACCATATATTTT.

The rearrangement links TRBV10-1 to TRBJ2-1, with a possible D match to TRBD1 (6 bases). Between the trimmed V and J ends, which lost 5 bases and 4 bases, there was a span of 12 bases. The germline V gene encodes CDR1 WNHNN and CDR2 SYGVQD (reference sequence). CDR3 length: 14 amino acids. CDR3 loop: CASSPNTGYNEQFF. CDR3 coding DNA: TGCGCCAGCAGTCCTAATACAGGGTACAATGAGCAGTTCTTC.

The gene calls are TRBV6-1 and TRBJ2-5; TRBD1 agrees at 10 bases. The CDR3 has 14 amino acids. Germline trimming cut 6 bases from V and 5 bases from J; bases unmatched to any gene: 6. Germline CDR1 and CDR2: MNHNS and SASEGT. The CDR3 DNA reads as TGTGCCAGCAGCGGACAGGGGGGTATGGAGACCCAGTACTTC. Its translation is CASSGQGGMETQYF.

The gene calls are TRBV28 and TRBJ2-3; the match to TRBD1 covers 7 bases. The CDR3 loop spans 15 amino acids. The germline gives CDR1 MDHEN, CDR2 SYDVKM. Trimming at V came to 5 bases and at J to 3 bases, leaving 8 bases not matched to a gene. CDR3 in amino acids: CASSGGQLGTDTQYF. CDR3 DNA: TGTGCCAGCAGTGGGGGACAGCTCGGGACAGATACGCAGTATTTT.

The genes are TRBV30 and TRBJ2-5, with 7 bases aligning to TRBD1. The CDR3 extends over 16 amino acids. CDR1 and CDR2 from the germline V gene are GTSNPN and SVGIG (reference sequence). V was pared by 0 bases and J by 1 base, with 8 bases of the junction left unmatched. For the CDR3, the DNA is TGTGCCTGGAGTGTAGGGGGCAGGGGCCCCCAAGAGACCCAGTACTTC. Translating gives CAWSVGGRGPQETQYF.

The chain joins TRBV5-1 to TRBJ1-4; TRBD1 matches 11 bases. Germline V gives CDR1 SGHRS, CDR2 YFSETQ. The CDR3 spans 16 residues. Unmatched junction bases numbered 6, after V lost 5 bases and J lost 3 bases. The CDR3 reads CASSRTGGVANEKLFF. In nucleotides, the CDR3 is TGCGCCAGCAGTCGGACAGGGGGCGTTGCTAATGAAAAACTGTTTTTT.

The chain is built from TRBV5-8 and TRBJ2-7; D gene ambiguous. This CDR3 spans 12 amino acids. V lost 1 base and J lost 0, with 2 bases in between. In germline, CDR1 is SGHTS, CDR2 YDEGEE. CDR3 bases: TGTGCCAGCAGCTTGCTCTCCTACGAGCAGTACTTC. Residues: CASSLLSYEQYF.

The table lists this clone with a count of one. The chain uses TRBV9 and TRBJ2-2; D ambiguous. V was shortened by 0 bases and J by 5 bases, with 11 bases between the two germline ends. Germline CDR1 and CDR2: SGDLS and YYNGEE. The CDR3 is made up of 15 amino acids. Here the CDR3 DNA reads TGTGCCAGCAGCGTAGACGTGAGAGGTACCGGGGAGCTGTTTTTT. Its translation: CASSVDVRGTGELFF.

The CDR3 region has the DNA TGTGCCAGCAGCTTATACAATGAGCAGTTCTTC. Its protein is CASSLYNEQFF. The chain uses TRBV14 and TRBJ2-1; D unresolved. The CDR3 has 11 residues. Trimming took off 5 bases at V and 4 bases at J, with 3 bases between the two ends. Per the germline V gene, CDR1 is SGHDN and CDR2 is FVKESK. Based on the CDR3 plus reference TRBV14 and TRBJ2-1, the full variable domain is EAGVTQFPSHSVIEKGQTVTLRCDPISGHDNLYWYRRVMGKEIKFLLHFVKESKQDESGMPNNRFLAERTGGTYSTLKVQPAELEDSGVYFCASSLYNEQFFGPGTRLTVL.

The CDR3, as DNA: TGTGCCAGCAGCCACGTCAGGGGAAACACCATATATTTT. Amino acids: CASSHVRGNTIYF. The chain couples TRBV5-8 to TRBJ1-3; D is undetermined. This CDR3 is built from 13 residues. Germline lookup yields CDR1 SGHTS and CDR2 YDEGEE. Between the trimmed V and J ends, which lost 4 bases and 4 bases, there was a span of 9 bases. Variable domain in full (rest from reference TRBV5-8 and TRBJ1-3): EAGVTQSPTHLIKTRGQQATLRCSPISGHTSVYWYQQALGLGLQFLLWYDEGEERNRGNFPPRFSGRQFPNYSSELNVNALELEDSALYLCASSHVRGNTIYFGEGSWLTVV.

The DNA for the CDR3 is TGTGCCAGCAGCTTGGAGTCGGGGACTACCTACGAGCAGTACTTC. Encoded protein: CASSLESGTTYEQYF. V gene TRBV5-8 combines with J gene TRBJ2-7; 7 positions match TRBD2. This CDR3 has 15 amino acids. Trimming took 0 bases from V and 2 from J; bases not matched to a gene: 5. Germline lookup yields CDR1 SGHTS and CDR2 YDEGEE.

The V call is TRBV5-4, the J call TRBJ2-5; TRBD2 is a possible D gene (5 bases). Germline CDR1 is SGHNT and CDR2 is YYREEE (reference sequence). This CDR3 comprises 17 residues. V was clipped by 1 base and J by 1 base, with 17 bases between them. The DNA of the CDR3 is TGTGCCAGCAGCTTGCTCCACGGAGCGAGGGCCCAAGAGACCCAGTACTTC. Its translation is CASSLLHGARAQETQYF.

The CDR3 coding sequence is TGTGCCAGCAGCCGAAATTCGGGGGGAGGCACCGGGGAGCTGTTTTTT. Its translation is CASSRNSGGGTGELFF. The V gene is TRBV7-2, the J gene TRBJ2-2; TRBD2 aligns across 7 bases. The V gene end was trimmed by 5 bases and the J gene end by 4 bases; junction bases not matched to a gene: 10. This CDR3 is built from 16 residues. Germline V gene sequence: CDR1 SGHTA, CDR2 FQGNSA.

This clone appeared a few times. A read error may produce the germline difference seen at one junction end. The gene calls are TRBV2 and TRBJ2-5; 9 bases are shared with TRBD2. The J call may not be correct, given that the DNA end is closer to TRBJ2-7. CDR1 and CDR2 (germline): SNHLY, FYNNEI. The CDR3 sequence is 14 residues long. Here the CDR3 DNA reads TGTGCCAGCAGGGAAGCGGGGGGAACCTACGAGCAGTACTTC. Its protein is CASREAGGTYEQYF.

The chain employs TRBV19 and TRBJ1-5, with 7 bases matching TRBD1. V lost 5 bases and J lost 4; bases outside the gene matches: 11. This CDR3 has 16 amino acids. The germline V gene has CDR1 LNHDA and CDR2 SQIVND (reference sequence). CDR3 residues: CASSPRQGTWNQPQHF. In DNA, the CDR3 is TGTGCCAGTAGTCCCCGACAGGGAACGTGGAATCAGCCCCAGCATTTT.

The chain links TRBV27 to TRBJ2-2, with D tentatively TRBD2 (5 bases). Germline V gene data show CDR1 as MNHEY and CDR2 as SMNVEV (reference sequence). Trimming stripped 6 bases from V and 6 bases from J, with 11 bases between. The CDR3 loop spans 13 amino acids. CDR3 nucleotide sequence: TGTGCCAGCAGACTAGATAGGGCCGGGGAGCTGTTTTTT. It encodes CASRLDRAGELFF.

This chain joins TRBV14 and TRBJ2-7, with no clear D. The CDR3 runs to 11 residues. V lost 1 base and J 7 bases, leaving 5 bases between the germline ends. The V gene's germline CDR1 is SGHDN and CDR2 FVKESK. CDR3 sequence (DNA): TGTGCCAGCAGCCAAGCGCTAGAGCAGTACTTC. Translated, it gives CASSQALEQYF. The full variable domain, with the rest looked up from reference TRBV14 and TRBJ2-7, is EAGVTQFPSHSVIEKGQTVTLRCDPISGHDNLYWYRRVMGKEIKFLLHFVKESKQDESGMPNNRFLAERTGGTYSTLKVQPAELEDSGVYFCASSQALEQYFGPGTRLTVT.

V is TRBV27 and J is TRBJ2-7, with 7 bases lining up with TRBD1. This CDR3 has 14 amino acids. Germline V gene sequence: CDR1 MNHEY, CDR2 SMNVEV (reference sequence). The ends lost 6 bases at V and 0 bases at J; junction bases unmatched: 5. The CDR3 spells CASRPDRSSYEQYF. Here the CDR3 DNA reads TGTGCCAGCAGGCCGGACAGGAGCTCCTACGAGCAGTACTTC.

The chain has TRBV9 and TRBJ1-3; TRBD1 agrees at 9 bases. CDR3 length equals 18 residues. V dropped 3 bases and J dropped 4; count of bases not matched to a gene: 14. Germline V CDR1 and CDR2: SGDLS, YYNGEE. CDR3 loop: CASSANPRDRAAGNTIYF. In DNA, the CDR3 is TGTGCCAGCAGCGCGAATCCCCGGGACAGGGCAGCCGGAAACACCATATATTTT. The whole variable domain, filled in from reference TRBV9 and TRBJ1-3, reads DSGVTQTPKHLITATGQRVTLRCSPRSGDLSVYWYQQSLDQGLQFLIQYYNGEERAKGNILERFSAQQFPDLHSELNLSSLELGDSALYFCASSANPRDRAAGNTIYFGEGSWLTVV.

J is TRBJ2-2 and V is TRBV5-1, with 7 positions matching TRBD1. In germline, CDR1 is SGHRS, CDR2 YFSETQ. The length of the CDR3 is 19 residues. CDR3 sequence: CATAKTSRGSTGKDGELFF. The CDR3 DNA follows: TGCGCAACCGCAAAGACAAGCAGGGGGTCGACAGGGAAGGACGGGGAGCTGTTTTTT.